This TCR beta chain was recovered during a study of blood T cell repertoires in COVID-19. Study in general: Researchers got acute and convalescent COVID-19 samples from the United States, Italy and Spain. PBMCs, B-cell-depleted T cells, or T cells provided the cDNA or gDNA that made up the material.

Original analysis: Reference gene primer amplification yielded estimated nucleated cell counts. The table came from immunoSEQ multiplex PCR; TCRdb's copy has only in-frame clones and leaves some out. Clone size and V and J calls were adopted from that table, with D and trimming inferred from the DNA. The sample records some 97,000 clones, almost 80% being singletons. In its sample, this clone was seen a few times. Germline V gene lookup returns CDR1 LGHNT and CDR2 FRNRAP. V was pared by 4 bases and J by 3 bases, with 2 bases of the junction left unmatched. The CDR3 is made up of 14 amino acids. The V and J genes are TRBV12-5 and TRBJ2-3; 9 nucleotides match TRBD1. The clonotype comes from a woman aged 70-85 years with acute or convalescent COVID-19. Sequenced: peripheral blood. Written as DNA, the CDR3 is TGTGCTAGTGGTTGGGACAGGGAAACAGATACGCAGTATTTT. Translated: CASGWDRETDTQYF. Combining the CDR3 with reference TRBV12-5 and TRBJ2-3 gives the whole variable domain DARVTQTPRHKVTEMGQEVTMRCQPILGHNTVFWYRQTMMQGLELLAYFRNRAPLDDSGMPKDRFSAEMPDATLATLKIQPSEPRDSAVYFCASGWDRETDTQYFGPGTRLTVL.